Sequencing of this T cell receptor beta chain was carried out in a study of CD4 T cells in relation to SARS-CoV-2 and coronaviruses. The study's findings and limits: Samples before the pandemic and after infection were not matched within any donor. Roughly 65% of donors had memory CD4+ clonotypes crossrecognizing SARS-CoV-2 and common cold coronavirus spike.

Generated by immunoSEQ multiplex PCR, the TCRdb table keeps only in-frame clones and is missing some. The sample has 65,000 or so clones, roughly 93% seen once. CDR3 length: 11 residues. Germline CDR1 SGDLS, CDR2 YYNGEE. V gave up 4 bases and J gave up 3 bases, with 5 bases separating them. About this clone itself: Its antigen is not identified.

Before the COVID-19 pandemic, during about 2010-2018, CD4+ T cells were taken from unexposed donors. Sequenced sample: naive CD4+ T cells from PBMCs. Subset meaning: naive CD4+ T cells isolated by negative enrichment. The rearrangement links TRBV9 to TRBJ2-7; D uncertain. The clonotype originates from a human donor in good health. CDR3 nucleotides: TGTGCCAGCAGCTCCAGCTACGAGCAGTACTTC. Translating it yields CASSSSYEQYF. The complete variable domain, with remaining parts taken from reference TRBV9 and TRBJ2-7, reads DSGVTQTPKHLITATGQRVTLRCSPRSGDLSVYWYQQSLDQGLQFLIQYYNGEERAKGNILERFSAQQFPDLHSELNLSSLELGDSALYFCASSSSYEQYFGPGTRLTVT.